The entry that follows covers one T cell receptor (beta chain) sequence. The target antigen is unknown. The V end was cut by 1 base, the J end by 10 bases, with 9 bases between. The CDR3 runs 12 residues. Per germline, CDR1 SGHDT and CDR2 YYEEEE. During its preparation, the TCRbeta library received unique molecular identifiers. MiXCR, run by TCRdb on the PCR reads, gives a single entry per CDR3 protein. The data show 540,000 or so distinct CDR3 sequences, around 23% seen once. The data derive from a study of T-cell reconstitution after alpha-beta-depleted transplantation in children. General study points: Among T cells one year after transplant, newly produced cells accounted for most counts and diversity. After transplant, at about two months, alpha-beta T cells were reportedly derived from several hundred expanded graft clones.

The V and J genes are TRBV5-6 and TRBJ2-1; no reliable D call. The TCR originated in a boy in the first two years of life who had a stem cell transplant for acute myeloid leukemia, so the T cells may come from the graft donor. Specimen: PBMCs, mostly from graft donor cells, collected 360 days after TCRalphabeta/CD19-depleted stem cell transplant. CDR3 region: CASSLNRREQFF. For the CDR3, the DNA is TGTGCCAGCAGCTTGAACAGACGCGAGCAGTTCTTC. The variable domain in full, with the rest retrieved from reference TRBV5-6 and TRBJ2-1, is DAGVTQSPTHLIKTRGQQVTLRCSPKSGHDTVSWYQQALGQGPQFIFQYYEEEERQRGNFPDRFSGHQFPNYSSELNVNALLLGDSALYLCASSLNRREQFFGPGTRLTVL.